Given below is one TCR beta chain in context. Antigen unknown. Primers: 60 Vbeta forward and 13 Jbeta reverse. Only in-frame clones appear in the TCRdb table, and some are missing; sequencing was by immunoSEQ multiplex PCR. The sample lists more than 95,000 clones, roughly 78% occurring once. The data belong to a study of cytomegalovirus exposure and HLA in healthy donors. Broader study findings: Usually a TCR sequence was rare, but some public TCRs were found in many donors. Further analysis, carried out later, found HLA-associated TCR beta chains more clonally expanded than equally common other chains. When analyzed later, the rates of TCR association showed variation by HLA locus, with DRB1 the most and HLA-C the fewest.

The V gene end was trimmed by 5 bases and the J gene end by 0 bases; junction bases not matched to a gene: 9. The germline V gene encodes CDR1 LNHDA and CDR2 SQIVND (reference sequence). The CDR3 has 16 amino acids. Healthy bone marrow donors made up the donors. The chain recombines TRBV19 with TRBJ2-7; 8 bases match TRBD1. The sample taken for sequencing was PBMCs. This sequence originates from a man aged 25-40 years in good health and CMV-seropositive. The CDR3 DNA reads TGTGCCAGTAGTCCAGGACAGGGCCATAGCTCCTACGAGCAGTACTTC. Translated: CASSPGQGHSSYEQYF.